This T cell receptor (beta chain) stems from a study of T cells in Graves' hyperthyroidism and ophthalmopathy. With respect to this clonotype: This may arise from a read error, as a much more abundant clone is one base away.

Researchers took RNA transcripts and amplified the TCR beta CDR3 regions from them. First-round RT-PCR targeting the TCR CDR3 was performed with the HTBI primer set. TCRdb redid the calling of the multiplex PCR reads with MiXCR, one entry per CDR3 protein. The table has about 400,000 distinct CDR3 sequences, 15% to 18% seen once; the top ten hold 25% to 30%. This TCR came from a young woman with Graves' hyperthyroidism that later progressed to Graves' ophthalmopathy. Sequencing used blood.

The CDR3 reads CASSHRASNQPQRF. In nucleotides, the CDR3 is TGCGCCAGCAGCCACCGGGCTAGCAATCAGCCCCAGCGTTTT. J is TRBJ1-5 and V is TRBV4-1; D not resolved. The CDR3 has 14 residues. The germline V gene encodes CDR1 MGHRA and CDR2 YSYEKL.